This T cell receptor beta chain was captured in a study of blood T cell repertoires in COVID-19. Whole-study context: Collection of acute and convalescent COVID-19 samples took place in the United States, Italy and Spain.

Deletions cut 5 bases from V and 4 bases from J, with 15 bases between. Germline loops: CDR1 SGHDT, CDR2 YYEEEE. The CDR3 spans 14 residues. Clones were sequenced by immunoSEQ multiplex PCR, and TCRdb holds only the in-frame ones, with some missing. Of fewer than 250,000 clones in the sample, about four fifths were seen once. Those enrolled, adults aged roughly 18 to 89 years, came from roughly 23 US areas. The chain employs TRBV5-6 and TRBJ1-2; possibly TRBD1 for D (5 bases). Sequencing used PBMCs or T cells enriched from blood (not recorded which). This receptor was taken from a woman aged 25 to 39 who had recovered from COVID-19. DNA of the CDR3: TGTGCCAGCAGGGCCACAGGAACTGGCTATGGCTACACCTTC. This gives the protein CASRATGTGYGYTF.